The 27 T cell receptor beta chains presented below share a single source sample, sequenced in a study of T-cell reconstitution after alpha-beta-depleted transplantation in children. Unique molecular identifiers were built into the TCRbeta library. TCRdb re-called the PCR reads with MiXCR, one entry per CDR3 protein. The table lists under 150,000 distinct CDR3 sequences, roughly 10% of them singletons. Material: PBMCs, mostly from graft donor cells, obtained 180 days after TCRalphabeta/CD19-depleted stem cell transplant. The receptors derive from a girl under three years old who had a stem cell transplant for combined immunodeficiency, so the T cells may come from the graft donor.

In its sample, this clonotype was seen a few times. The gene calls are TRBV5-1 and TRBJ2-7, with 9 positions matching TRBD2. CDR3 length: 15 residues. V was clipped by 3 bases and J by 2 bases; unmatched bases: 6. The germline CDR1 and CDR2 sequences are SGHRS and YFSETQ. The CDR3 reads CASSWGREGPYEQYF. CDR3 in DNA: TGCGCCAGCAGCTGGGGGCGGGAGGGTCCCTACGAGCAGTACTTC.

This clonotype has only a few counts. The genes are TRBV20-1 and TRBJ2-5; D remains unclear. The CDR3 contains 13 residues. Trimming left V 6 bases short and J 1 base short, with 12 bases between. CDR1 and CDR2 from the germline V gene are DFQATT and SNEGSKA (reference sequence). CDR3 protein: CSANLDTQETQYF. The DNA of the CDR3 is TGCAGTGCAAACCTAGATACCCAAGAGACCCAGTACTTC.

The chain uses TRBV4-3 and TRBJ2-2; D may be TRBD1 or TRBD2 (6 bases each). Per germline, CDR1 LGHNA and CDR2 YSLEER. CDR3 length equals 16 residues. With 0 bases removed from V and 5 bases from J, the gap between germline ends came to 13 bases. The CDR3 region is CASSQETGRRTGELFF. In DNA, the CDR3 is TGCGCCAGCAGCCAAGAAACAGGGAGGCGGACCGGGGAGCTGTTTTTT.

The table lists this clonotype with a few counts. CDR3 sequence: CASSPSGGAYEQYF. CDR3 bases: TGTGCCAGCTCACCATCAGGGGGGGCCTACGAGCAGTACTTC. The V call is TRBV18, the J call TRBJ2-7, with D perhaps given as TRBD1 or TRBD2 (7 bases each). This CDR3 has 14 residues. CDR1 and CDR2 (germline): KGHSH, LQKENI. Trimming took 2 bases from V and 2 from J, leaving 10 bases between them.

The V call is TRBV5-1, the J call TRBJ2-2, with D perhaps TRBD1 (6 bases). The CDR3 sequence is 15 residues long. Germline V CDR1 and CDR2: SGHRS, YFSETQ. The V end lost 5 bases, the J end lost 7 bases, and 18 bases lay between the germline ends. As DNA, the CDR3 is TGCGCCAGCAGGAGGGACACAGCCCGAGGCGGGGAGCTGTTTTTT. Protein: CASRRDTARGGELFF.

The chain carries TRBV12-3 or TRBV12-4 and TRBJ2-7; unclear D gene. The CDR3 runs to 14 residues. Trimming removed 2 bases from V and 3 bases from J, with 11 bases in between. DNA of the CDR3: TGTGCCAGCAGTTTAACTAACGCATTCTACGAGCAGTACTTC. Its translation is CASSLTNAFYEQYF.

The chain links TRBV27 to TRBJ2-7; D may be TRBD2 (7 bases). V lost 8 bases and J 6 bases, leaving 20 bases between the germline ends. The length of the CDR3 is 14 residues. Per the germline V gene, CDR1 is MNHEY and CDR2 is SMNVEV (reference sequence). The CDR3 protein is CASDRRRGPLEQYF. CDR3 DNA sequence: TGTGCCAGCGACCGGAGGCGGGGGCCCCTCGAGCAGTACTTC.

CDR3 residues: CASSTTLAGKNIQYF. The CDR3 bases are TGTGCCAGTAGTACCACACTAGCGGGAAAAAACATTCAGTACTTC. The chain is built from TRBV19 and TRBJ2-4; TRBD2 matches at 10 bases. V shed 4 bases, J shed 4 bases, and the junction held 4 bases outside the gene matches. The CDR3 is 15 residues long. Germline V gives CDR1 LNHDA, CDR2 SQIVND (reference sequence).

The chain has TRBV9 and TRBJ1-2; weak D call: TRBD1 (6 bases). The CDR3 covers 15 residues. From germline, CDR1 is SGDLS and CDR2 YYNGEE. Trimming stripped 4 bases from V and 4 bases from J, with 17 bases between. The CDR3 DNA follows: TGTGCCAGCAGCCCCTACGACAGGCGGGGCTATGGCTACACCTTC. This encodes CASSPYDRRGYGYTF. Based on the CDR3 plus reference TRBV9 and TRBJ1-2, the full variable domain is DSGVTQTPKHLITATGQRVTLRCSPRSGDLSVYWYQQSLDQGLQFLIQYYNGEERAKGNILERFSAQQFPDLHSELNLSSLELGDSALYFCASSPYDRRGYGYTFGSGTRLTVV.

J is TRBJ2-1 and V is TRBV27, with D possibly called TRBD1 or TRBD2 (5 bases each). This CDR3 region has 14 residues. CDR1 MNHEY and CDR2 SMNVEV come from the germline V gene (reference sequence). Between the trimmed V and J ends, which lost 4 bases and 5 bases, there was a span of 12 bases. Written as DNA, the CDR3 is TGTGCCAGCAGTTCCGGGACCCCTAACAATGAGCAGTTCTTC. Its protein is CASSSGTPNNEQFF.

Only a few counts were recorded for this clonotype. The chain links TRBV7-2 to TRBJ2-1, with D perhaps TRBD1 or TRBD2 (5 bases each). V was shortened by 1 base and J by 4 bases, with 14 bases between the two germline ends. This CDR3 comprises 16 residues. Germline assignment: CDR1 SGHTA and CDR2 FQGNSA. CDR3 amino acids: CASSLVGRQPYNEQFF. The CDR3 bases are TGTGCCAGCAGCTTAGTGGGGAGACAGCCATACAATGAGCAGTTCTTC.

This clonotype occurred a few times. This chain connects TRBV5-1 to TRBJ1-6, with D tentatively TRBD1 (6 bases). This CDR3 region has 14 residues. V was cut by 4 bases and J by 5 bases, with 10 bases left in between. Germline assignment: CDR1 SGHRS and CDR2 YFSETQ. The CDR3 loop reads CASSQDSDNSPLHF. Here the CDR3 DNA reads TGCGCCAGCAGCCAGGACAGTGATAATTCACCCCTCCACTTT. Based on the CDR3 plus reference TRBV5-1 and TRBJ1-6, the full variable domain is KAGVTQTPRYLIKTRGQQVTLSCSPISGHRSVSWYQQTPGQGLQFLFEYFSETQRNKGNFPGRFSGRQFSNSRSEMNVSTLELGDSALYLCASSQDSDNSPLHFGNGTRLTVT.

There are a few counts of this clonotype. The chain joins TRBV29-1 to TRBJ2-1; 7 nucleotides line up with TRBD1. J gave up 0 bases and V 4 bases, and 0 bases lay outside the gene matches. This CDR3 is 13 amino acids long. Germline V gene lookup returns CDR1 SQVTM and CDR2 ANQGSEA. Written as DNA, the CDR3 is TGCAGCGTTGGGGACAGCTCCTACAATGAGCAGTTCTTC. Its translation is CSVGDSSYNEQFF.

Worth noting for this clonotype: A read error is possible here, since a much larger clone lies one base away. The genes are TRBV6-2 or TRBV6-3 and TRBJ2-5, with D possibly being TRBD2 (5 bases). The V end was cut by 2 bases, the J end by 2 bases, with 15 bases between. Germline V CDR1 and CDR2: MNHEY, SVGEGT. CDR3 length: 16 amino acids. The CDR3 region has the DNA TGTGCCAGCAGTTACCGCGGACCAGCGGAACAAGAGACCCAGTACTTC. Translation gives CASSYRGPAEQETQYF.

This clonotype has just a few counts. The chain couples TRBV29-1 to TRBJ2-2; D not certain. The V gene lost 4 bases and the J gene lost 1 base, with 10 bases spanning the gap. CDR1 SQVTM and CDR2 ANQGSEA come from the germline V gene. The CDR3 has 14 amino acids. The CDR3 DNA sequence: TGCAGCGTTGCGGCCAGCCGGAACACCGGGGAGCTGTTTTTT. It translates to CSVAASRNTGELFF.

The V call is TRBV5-1, the J call TRBJ2-5, with D uncertain. Trimming pared 0 bases from V and 0 bases from J, leaving 9 bases between. CDR3 size: 15 residues. Germline V CDR1 and CDR2: SGHRS, YFSETQ. The CDR3 region is CASSLAERDQETQYF. The CDR3 bases are TGCGCCAGCAGCTTGGCCGAAAGGGACCAAGAGACCCAGTACTTC.

In this sample, this clonotype turned up a few times. This rearrangement joins TRBV5-4 to TRBJ2-1; D is possibly TRBD2 (6 bases). Germline lookup yields CDR1 SGHNT and CDR2 YYREEE (reference sequence). CDR3 length: 18 amino acids. The ends were cut back, 4 bases at V and 0 bases at J, with 20 bases in the middle. DNA for the CDR3: TGTGCCAGCAGCCCGAGGCTAGCGACGTTCACCTCCTACAATGAGCAGTTCTTC. It yields the protein CASSPRLATFTSYNEQFF.

The gene calls are TRBV20-1 and TRBJ2-7; the match to TRBD1 covers 7 bases. V was clipped by 6 bases and J by 2 bases; unmatched bases: 7. Germline loops: CDR1 DFQATT, CDR2 SNEGSKA (reference sequence). CDR3 length: 13 residues. The CDR3 region has the DNA TGCAGTGCCCTACGGACAGGTCCCTACGAGCAGTACTTC. It encodes CSALRTGPYEQYF.

This clonotype has more than one count but fewer than ten. The chain joins TRBV20-1 to TRBJ2-1; D remains ambiguous. Per germline, CDR1 DFQATT and CDR2 SNEGSKA (reference sequence). V gave up 3 bases and J gave up 5 bases, with 8 bases separating them. CDR3 length: 12 amino acids. The CDR3 DNA reads TGCAGTGCTAGGACCCCCAACAATGAGCAGTTCTTC. Translation gives CSARTPNNEQFF.

This clonotype was counted only a few times. V and J are TRBV28 and TRBJ2-7; no definite D call. V lost 6 bases and J lost 7, with 16 bases in between. CDR1 and CDR2 from the germline V gene are MDHEN and SYDVKM. CDR3 size: 13 residues. The CDR3 DNA is TGTGCCAGCAGCCCACCCACAACTAAGGAGCAGTACTTC. Its protein product is CASSPPTTKEQYF.

The rearrangement joins TRBV29-1 to TRBJ1-1; tentative D call: TRBD1 (5 bases). This CDR3 spans 11 amino acids. In germline, CDR1 is SQVTM, CDR2 ANQGSEA. The V end was cut by 4 bases, the J end by 6 bases, with 9 bases between. The CDR3 bases are TGCAGCGTTGCGGGGGGGGCTGAAGCTTTCTTT. This encodes CSVAGGAEAFF.

Points on this clonotype: The junction differs from germline at one of its ends, possibly a read error. The chain couples TRBV13 to TRBJ1-1; possible D gene TRBD1, 5 bases. The germline gives CDR1 PRHDT, CDR2 FYEKMQ (reference sequence). CDR3 length equals 15 residues. CDR3 region: CARSSRVFLNTEAFF. The CDR3 DNA reads as TGTGCCAGGAGCTCCAGGGTCTTCTTGAACACTGAAGCTTTCTTT.

This clonotype was found many times. The gene calls are TRBV20-1 and TRBJ2-5; the D gene is possibly TRBD1 (5 bases). V was shortened by 4 bases and J by 0 bases, with 15 bases between the two germline ends. CDR3 size: 15 residues. Per the germline V gene, CDR1 is DFQATT and CDR2 is SNEGSKA (reference sequence). CDR3 coding DNA: TGCAGTGCTAACGAACCCTCAGGGTACCAAGAGACCCAGTACTTC. It encodes CSANEPSGYQETQYF.

This clonotype was counted only a few times. The chain couples TRBV20-1 to TRBJ1-6; D is perhaps TRBD1 (5 bases). This CDR3 is 15 amino acids long. V gave up 6 bases and J gave up 8 bases, with 20 bases separating them. The germline V gene has CDR1 DFQATT and CDR2 SNEGSKA (reference sequence). The CDR3 DNA reads as TGCAGTGCACAAGGGAGGGCAGGGAGGCATTCACCCCTCCACTTT. Encoded protein: CSAQGRAGRHSPLHF.

In its sample, this clonotype was seen a few times. The rearrangement links TRBV3-1 to TRBJ1-2, with TRBD1 as a possible D gene (5 bases). There are 13 residues in the CDR3. The V end lost 3 bases, the J end lost 4 bases, and 9 bases lay between the germline ends. CDR1 LGHDT and CDR2 YNNKEL come from the germline V gene (reference sequence). CDR3 DNA sequence: TGTGCCAGCAGCCAGAGGGGAGGCTATGGCTACACCTTC. Amino acid sequence: CASSQRGGYGYTF.

The chain recombines TRBV19 with TRBJ2-7, with D perhaps matching TRBD1 (5 bases). CDR1 is LNHDA, CDR2 SQIVND, per germline (reference sequence). V was clipped by 2 bases and J by 4 bases, with 15 bases between them. CDR3 length: 15 residues. The CDR3 region has the DNA TGTGCCAGTAGTATATCGGCAGGGTCATGGTACGAGCAGTACTTC. This gives the protein CASSISAGSWYEQYF.

This sequence joins TRBV12-3 or TRBV12-4 and TRBJ1-5, with D perhaps matching TRBD1 (5 bases). The CDR3 runs to 14 residues. The V end was cut by 5 bases, the J end by 4 bases, with 12 bases between. Written as DNA, the CDR3 is TGTGCCAGCAGTCGGGACGGTTTTAATCAGCCCCAGCATTTT. Its protein is CASSRDGFNQPQHF.